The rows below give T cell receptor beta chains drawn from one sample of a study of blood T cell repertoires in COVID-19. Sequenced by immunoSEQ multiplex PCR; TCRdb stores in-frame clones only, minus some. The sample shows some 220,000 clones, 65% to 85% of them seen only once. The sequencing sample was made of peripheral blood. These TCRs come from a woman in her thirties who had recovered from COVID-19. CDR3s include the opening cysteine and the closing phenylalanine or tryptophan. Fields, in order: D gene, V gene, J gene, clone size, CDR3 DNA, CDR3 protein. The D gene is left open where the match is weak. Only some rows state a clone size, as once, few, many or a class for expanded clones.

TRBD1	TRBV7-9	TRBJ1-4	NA	TGTGCCAGCAGCTCGGGACAGGGGGGCGAAAAACTGTTTTTT	CASSSGQGGEKLFF
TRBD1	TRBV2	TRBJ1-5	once	TGTGCCAGCATGAGGGACAGGGGAGGAAATCAGCCCCAGCATTTT	CASMRDRGGNQPQHF
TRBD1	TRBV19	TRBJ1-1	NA	TGTGCCAGTAGCACCCTAACCCACAGGGGAGAAGCTTTCTTT	CASSTLTHRGEAFF
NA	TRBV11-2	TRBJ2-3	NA	TGTGCCAGCCGGAGGGCTCCCACAGATACGCAGTATTTT	CASRRAPTDTQYF
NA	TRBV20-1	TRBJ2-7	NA	TGCAGTGCTGCAAGGGGGGAGCAGTACTTC	CSAARGEQYF
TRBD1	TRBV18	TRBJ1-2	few	TGTGCCAGCTCACCTACAGCCCCCGGGACAGCCGTCTATGGCTACACCTTC	CASSPTAPGTAVYGYTF
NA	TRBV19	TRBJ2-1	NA	TGTGCCAGTAGTCCCTCGGGTGGGACTTTCGATTACAATGAGCAGTTCTTC	CASSPSGGTFDYNEQFF
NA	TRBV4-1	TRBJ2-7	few	TGCGCCAGCAGCCAAGAAGGGGCGCCGACCTACGAGCAGTACTTC	CASSQEGAPTYEQYF
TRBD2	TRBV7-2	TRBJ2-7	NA	TGTGCCAGCAGCTTCGGGACTAGCGGTTTCTACGAGCAGTACTTC	CASSFGTSGFYEQYF
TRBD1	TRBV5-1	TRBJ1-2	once	TGCGCCAGCAGCTTGGGGACAGGGTTGGGTCATGGCTACACCTTC	CASSLGTGLGHGYTF
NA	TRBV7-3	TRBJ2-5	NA	TGTGCCAGCAGCTTTACTAGTGGAGGTATAGAGACCCAGTACTTC	CASSFTSGGIETQYF
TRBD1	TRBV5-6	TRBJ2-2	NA	TGTGCCAGCAGCCCGGGGGGACAGGGGCTAAACGGGGAGCTGTTTTTT	CASSPGGQGLNGELFF
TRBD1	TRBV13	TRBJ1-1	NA	TGTGCCAGCAGCTTAAGGGGGCACACTGAAGCTTTCTTT	CASSLRGHTEAFF
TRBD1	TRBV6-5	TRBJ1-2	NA	TGTGCCAGCACCCAAGCGACAGGGGAGGCGCGGGGCTACACCTTC	CASTQATGEARGYTF
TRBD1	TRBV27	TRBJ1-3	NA	TGTGCCAGCAGTTTGGACAGGGGAACTGGAAACACCATATATTTT	CASSLDRGTGNTIYF
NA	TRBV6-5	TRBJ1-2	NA	TGTGCCAGCAGTTACGGAGGGAGCGGCTATGGCTACACCTTC	CASSYGGSGYGYTF
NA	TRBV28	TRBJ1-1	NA	TGTGCCAGCAGTTTATACCTGGTGGGCAGGGTAGAGGACACTGAAGCTTTCTTT	CASSLYLVGRVEDTEAFF
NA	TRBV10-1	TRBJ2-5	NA	TGCGCGAACATCCACATACGAGAGACCCAGTACTTC	CANIHIRETQYF
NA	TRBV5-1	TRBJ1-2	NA	TGCGCCAGCAGCTTGTATGGGGGGGCGAACTATGGCTACACCTTC	CASSLYGGANYGYTF
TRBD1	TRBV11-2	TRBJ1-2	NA	TGTGCCAGCAGCTTGACGACAGGGACGGGGTACTATGGCTACACCTTC	CASSLTTGTGYYGYTF
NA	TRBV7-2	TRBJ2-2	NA	TGTGCCAGCAACGGGATGGGAAAGATAGCCGGGGAGCTGTTTTTT	CASNGMGKIAGELFF
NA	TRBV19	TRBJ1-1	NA	TGTGCCAGTAGTATGAGGACAGAGAACACTGAAGCTTTCTTT	CASSMRTENTEAFF
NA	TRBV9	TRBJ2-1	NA	TGTGCCAGCAGCGTAAATGCTGCGGATTACAATGAGCAGTTCTTC	CASSVNAADYNEQFF
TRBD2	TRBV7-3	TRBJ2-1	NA	TGTGCCAGCAGCATTGGGCTAGCGGGCCACAATGAGCAGTTCTTC	CASSIGLAGHNEQFF
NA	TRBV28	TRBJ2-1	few	TGTGCCAGCAGTATGGGGCAGAGCATCTACAATGAGCAGTTCTTC	CASSMGQSIYNEQFF
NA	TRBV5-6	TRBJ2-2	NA	TGTGCCAGCAGCGTAATGGCTAGACGAACCGGGGAGCTGTTTTTT	CASSVMARRTGELFF
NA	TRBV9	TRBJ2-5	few	TGTGCCAGCAGCGTAGGAGGGCGGCCCCAAGAGACCCAGTACTTC	CASSVGGRPQETQYF
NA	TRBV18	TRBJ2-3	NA	TGTGCCAGCTCACCACGGTCGAGGTATTCACCAGATACGCAGTATTTT	CASSPRSRYSPDTQYF
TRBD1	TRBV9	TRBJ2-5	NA	TGTGCCAGCAGCTTCGCCGGGACAGAAGGGGAGACCCAGTACTTC	CASSFAGTEGETQYF
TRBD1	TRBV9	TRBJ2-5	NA	TGTGCCAGCAGCGTAGCACCGCTCCTCCGGGACAGGTCCCAAGAGACCCAGTACTTC	CASSVAPLLRDRSQETQYF
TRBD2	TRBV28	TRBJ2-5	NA	TGTGCCAGCAGTAACGTCGCTGGGACTAGCGGGAAGAGTGGCGAGACCCAGTACTTC	CASSNVAGTSGKSGETQYF
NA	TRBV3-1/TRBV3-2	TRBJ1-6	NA	TGTGCCAGCAGCCAAGGGCGGGTAGGAAATTCACCCCTCCACTTT	CASSQGRVGNSPLHF
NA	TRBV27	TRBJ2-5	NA	TGTGCCAGCAGTTGGTTTGGAGGGACCCAGTACTTC	CASSWFGGTQYF
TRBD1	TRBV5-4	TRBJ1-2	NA	TGTGCCAGCAGCCTGACAGGGGGCGCGATTGGCTACACCTTC	CASSLTGGAIGYTF
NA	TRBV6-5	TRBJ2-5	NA	TGTGCCAGCAGTCGTGAGGGCCAAGAGACCCAGTACTTC	CASSREGQETQYF
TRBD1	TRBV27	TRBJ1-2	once	TGTGCCAGCAGTCTCCAAGGACAGGACTATGGCTACACCTTC	CASSLQGQDYGYTF
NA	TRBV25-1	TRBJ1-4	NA	TGTGCCAGCAGTGAATCTGCGATTCCCTACGCTGAAAAACTGTTTTTT	CASSESAIPYAEKLFF
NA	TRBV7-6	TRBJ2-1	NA	TGTGCCAGCAGCGTTAGAGACAATGAGCAGTTCTTC	CASSVRDNEQFF
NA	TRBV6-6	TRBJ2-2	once	TGTGCCAGCAGTCGTAGAGGTGGCAGGGATATTTCGAACACCGGGGAGCTGTTTTTT	CASSRRGGRDISNTGELFF
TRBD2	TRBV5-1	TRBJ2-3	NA	TGCGCCAGCCAACCCCACCCCGGGACTAGCGGGAACACAGATACGCAGTATTTT	CASQPHPGTSGNTDTQYF
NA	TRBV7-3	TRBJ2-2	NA	TGTGCCAGCAGCTTAGGGACAAACACCGGGGAGCTGTTTTTT	CASSLGTNTGELFF
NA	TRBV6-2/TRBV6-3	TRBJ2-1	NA	TGTGCCAGCAGCCCTCCCCCTGGATTCAAACGGGATGAGCAGTTCTTC	CASSPPPGFKRDEQFF
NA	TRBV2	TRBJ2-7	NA	TGTGCCAGCAGTGAAGGCGGCAGCTCCTACGAGCAGTACTTC	CASSEGGSSYEQYF
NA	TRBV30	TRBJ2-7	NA	TGTGCCTGGAGCGCCCCCGGACTCGCCTACGAGCAGTACTTC	CAWSAPGLAYEQYF
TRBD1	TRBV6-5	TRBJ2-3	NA	TGTGCCAGCGACAGGGGCACAGATACGCAGTATTTT	CASDRGTDTQYF
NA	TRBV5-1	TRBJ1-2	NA	TGCGCCAGCAGCTCACCAGGGGAGACGAACTATGGCTACACCTTC	CASSSPGETNYGYTF
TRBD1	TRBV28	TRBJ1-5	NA	TGTGCCAGCGCCCTAGACAGGGCCAATGCGCCCCAGCATTTT	CASALDRANAPQHF
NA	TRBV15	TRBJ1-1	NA	TGTGCCACCAGCAGACATGGGGCGGGGGGAGGTGGCACTGAAGCTTTCTTT	CATSRHGAGGGGTEAFF
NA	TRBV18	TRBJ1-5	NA	TGTGCCAGCTCACCATTCACAGGGAGAGGGGGACAGCCCCAGCATTTT	CASSPFTGRGGQPQHF
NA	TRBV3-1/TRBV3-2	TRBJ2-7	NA	TGTGCCAGCAGCCACCGATCGAGTAAGGAGCAGTACTTC	CASSHRSSKEQYF
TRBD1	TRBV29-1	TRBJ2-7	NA	TGCAGCGTCCGGACAGGATACGAGCAGTACTTC	CSVRTGYEQYF
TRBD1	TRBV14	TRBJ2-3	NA	TGTGCCAGCAGCCAAGACTTACGACAGGGAGCCACAGATACGCAGTATTTT	CASSQDLRQGATDTQYF
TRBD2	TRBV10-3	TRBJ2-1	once	TGTGCCATCAGTGAATGGGAGGTACTAGCGGGAGCACGCAATGAGCAGTTCTTC	CAISEWEVLAGARNEQFF